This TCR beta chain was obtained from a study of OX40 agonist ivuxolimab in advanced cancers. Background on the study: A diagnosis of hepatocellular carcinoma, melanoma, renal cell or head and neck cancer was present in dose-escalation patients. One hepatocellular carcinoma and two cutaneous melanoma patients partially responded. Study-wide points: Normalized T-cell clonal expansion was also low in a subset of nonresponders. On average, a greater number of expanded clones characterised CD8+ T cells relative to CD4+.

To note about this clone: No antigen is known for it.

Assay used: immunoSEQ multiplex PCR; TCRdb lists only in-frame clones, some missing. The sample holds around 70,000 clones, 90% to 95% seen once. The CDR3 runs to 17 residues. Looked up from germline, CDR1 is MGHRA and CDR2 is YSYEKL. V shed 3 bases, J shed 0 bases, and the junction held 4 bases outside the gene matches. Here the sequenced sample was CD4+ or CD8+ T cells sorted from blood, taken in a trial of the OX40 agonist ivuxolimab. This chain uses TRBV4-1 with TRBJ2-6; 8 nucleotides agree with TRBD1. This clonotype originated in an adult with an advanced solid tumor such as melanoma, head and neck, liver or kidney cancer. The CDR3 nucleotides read TGCGCCAGCAGCCACCCGGGACAGGACTCTGGGGCCAACGTCCTGACTTTC. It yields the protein CASSHPGQDSGANVLTF.